The 13 T cell receptor beta chains listed next were all sequenced from one sample in a study of Ad26.COV2.S vaccination and SARS-CoV-2 variants. Sequencing was performed with immunoSEQ multiplex PCR; in TCRdb, only in-frame clones are kept and a portion is missing. Of more than 300,000 clones in the sample, over 80% were seen once. As to treatment: some 19 received Ad26.COV2.S at low or high dose, single or two shots; roughly 5 received placebo; per-sample allocation not given. Following the first vaccine or placebo injection, samples were taken on day 63. Sequencing was performed on peripheral blood, taken in a trial of Ad26.COV2.S vaccine versus placebo. Every receptor here comes from a person between 18 and 65 years old who received the Ad26.COV2.S COVID-19 vaccine or a placebo.

The chain uses TRBV6-1 and TRBJ1-5; no clear D. V lost 0 bases and J lost 7, with 4 bases in between. The germline V gene encodes CDR1 MNHNS and CDR2 SASEGT. The CDR3 length is 12 residues. The CDR3 nucleotides are TGTGCCAGCAGTGAAGCGCTCCAGCCCCAGCATTTT. Residues: CASSEALQPQHF.

V and J are TRBV19 and TRBJ2-7; D may correspond to TRBD1 or TRBD2 (5 bases each). CDR1 and CDR2 from the germline V gene are LNHDA and SQIVND (reference sequence). The CDR3 is 15 amino acids. Trimming shortened V by 6 bases and J by 3 bases, and 18 bases separated the two germline ends. Written as DNA, the CDR3 is TGTGCCAGTAGCACTAGTTGGGGGAAATACTACGAGCAGTACTTC. It encodes CASSTSWGKYYEQYF.

The chain carries TRBV7-8 and TRBJ1-1, with D possibly TRBD1 on 5 matching bases. The V end lost 2 bases, the J end lost 3 bases, and 10 bases lay between the germline ends. The CDR3 sequence is 14 residues long. CDR1 SGHVS and CDR2 FQNEAQ come from the germline V gene. In nucleotides, the CDR3 is TGTGCCAGCAGCTTACGCAGGGCGGACACTGAAGCTTTCTTT. This sequence encodes CASSLRRADTEAFF.

The chain employs TRBV5-1 and TRBJ2-1; the D gene is possibly TRBD1 (5 bases). This CDR3 spans 15 amino acids. Between the trimmed V and J ends, which lost 0 bases and 4 bases, there was a span of 11 bases. Germline V CDR1 and CDR2: SGHRS, YFSETQ. This CDR3 reads CASSLEGPPYNEQFF. CDR3 bases: TGCGCCAGCAGCTTGGAGGGGCCGCCATACAATGAGCAGTTCTTC.

V usage is TRBV12-3 or TRBV12-4 and J usage is TRBJ1-2; no reliable D call. The CDR3 spans 11 residues. Between the trimmed V and J ends, which lost 3 bases and 8 bases, there was a span of 7 bases. The CDR3 protein is CASSFLGGYTF. DNA for the CDR3: TGTGCCAGCAGTTTTCTAGGGGGCTACACCTTC.

This chain connects TRBV9 to TRBJ1-3; D is ambiguous. The CDR3 covers 14 residues. V was trimmed by 0 bases and J by 4 bases, leaving 8 bases between them. Germline lookup yields CDR1 SGDLS and CDR2 YYNGEE. DNA of the CDR3: TGTGCCAGCAGCGTAGCCTTCTTGGGAAACACCATATATTTT. It encodes CASSVAFLGNTIYF.

This clone was found once. CDR3 nucleotide sequence: TGTGCCAGCAGTTCGCAGACAACCTACGAGCAGTACTTC. Its translation: CASSSQTTYEQYF. V usage is TRBV6-5 and J usage is TRBJ2-7; D remains unclear. Germline CDR1 is MNHEY and CDR2 is SVGAGI. Trimming took off 4 bases at V and 2 bases at J, with 9 bases between the two ends. This CDR3 contains 13 residues.

V gene TRBV27 combines with J gene TRBJ1-1; D is unclear. Germline loops: CDR1 MNHEY, CDR2 SMNVEV (reference sequence). This CDR3 has 13 amino acids. Trimming stripped 5 bases from V and 5 bases from J, with 12 bases between. The CDR3 sequence is CASSTLLGTEAFF. DNA for the CDR3: TGTGCCAGCAGTACCCTCCTAGGTACTGAAGCTTTCTTT.

The V gene is TRBV13, the J gene TRBJ1-4; D is perhaps TRBD1 (6 bases). Between the trimmed V and J ends, which lost 4 bases and 4 bases, there was a span of 10 bases. Germline lookup yields CDR1 PRHDT and CDR2 FYEKMQ (reference sequence). This CDR3 comprises 14 residues. CDR3 coding DNA: TGTGCCAGCAGCTCAACAGGGCTTAATGAAAAACTGTTTTTT. As protein: CASSSTGLNEKLFF. The variable domain in full, completed from reference TRBV13 and TRBJ1-4, reads AAGVIQSPRHLIKEKRETATLKCYPIPRHDTVYWYQQGPGQDPQFLISFYEKMQSDKGSIPDRFSAQQFSDYHSELNMSSLELGDSALYFCASSSTGLNEKLFFGSGTQLSVL.

The genes are TRBV6-6 and TRBJ1-6; D unclear. Trimming shortened V by 3 bases and J by 5 bases, and 8 bases separated the two germline ends. CDR3 length: 14 residues. Germline assignment: CDR1 MNHNY and CDR2 SVGAGI (reference sequence). The CDR3 loop reads CASSYRTDNSPLHF. The CDR3, as DNA: TGTGCCAGCAGTTATAGGACGGATAATTCACCCCTCCACTTT.

The chain couples TRBV28 to TRBJ2-2, with D tentatively TRBD1 (7 bases). Trimming removed 3 bases from V and 5 bases from J, with 13 bases in between. Germline CDR1 and CDR2: MDHEN and SYDVKM. CDR3 length: 15 residues. The CDR3 DNA sequence: TGTGCCAGCAGTTTCCAGGGGGAGGTAACCGGGGAGCTGTTTTTT. Its translation is CASSFQGEVTGELFF.

V gene TRBV13 combines with J gene TRBJ2-3; unclear D gene. This CDR3 spans 12 amino acids. Germline CDR1 and CDR2: PRHDT and FYEKMQ (reference sequence). The V end lost 8 bases, the J end lost 6 bases, and 12 bases lay between the germline ends. CDR3 DNA sequence: TGTGCCAGCGGCATCGGGTTGGATACGCAGTATTTT. Protein: CASGIGLDTQYF.

The chain is built from TRBV9 and TRBJ2-3; D is unclear. Germline V gene lookup returns CDR1 SGDLS and CDR2 YYNGEE. Trimming pared 3 bases from V and 1 base from J, leaving 12 bases between. This CDR3 contains 15 residues. This chain's CDR3 is CASSERLRGTDTQYF. CDR3 in DNA: TGTGCCAGCAGCGAGCGTCTTAGAGGCACAGATACGCAGTATTTT.